The 10 T cell receptor beta chains given below trace back to one sample, sequenced in a study of molecular identifiers for immune sequencing clone quantification. TCRdb re-called the PCR reads through MiXCR, storing one row per CDR3 protein. Of 70,000 to 95,000 distinct CDR3 sequences in the sample, over 15% were seen once. Sequencing used naive CD8+ T cells from blood, with Jurkat cell RNA spiked in. Subset in this sample: FACS-sorted CD8+CD4-CCR7+CD45RA+ naive T cells. The receptors shown here come from a human donor in good health. Some libraries in this study had Jurkat cell RNA spiked in.

In its sample, this clonotype was seen many times. The V call is TRBV2, the J call TRBJ2-3; 11 positions match TRBD2. The CDR3 runs 18 residues. Germline CDR1 SNHLY, CDR2 FYNNEI. The J segment lost 0 bases and the V segment lost 1 base, leaving 6 bases of the junction unmatched. The CDR3 DNA reads as TGTGCCAGCAGTGAAGTGGTAGCGGGAGGGTCGAGCACAGATACGCAGTATTTT. The encoded protein is CASSEVVAGGSSTDTQYF.

This clonotype appeared many times. This chain connects TRBV6-6 to TRBJ1-3; D possibly corresponds to TRBD1 (6 bases). The V and J ends lost 0 bases and 8 bases respectively, with 11 bases between them. The germline gives CDR1 MNHNY, CDR2 SVGAGI (reference sequence). There are 14 residues in the CDR3. For the CDR3, the DNA is TGTGCCAGCAGTTACTCGATACAGGGATACACCATATATTTT. It translates to CASSYSIQGYTIYF.

The rearrangement links TRBV20-1 to TRBJ1-1; D uncertain. V shed 5 bases and J shed 8 bases, with 15 bases lying between them. CDR3 length: 12 amino acids. Germline CDR1 reads DFQATT; CDR2 reads SNEGSKA (reference sequence). The CDR3 DNA follows: TGCAGTGCTCTAGGACCACACCCCGAAGCTTTCTTT. Residues: CSALGPHPEAFF.

This clonotype was observed at least ten times. The DNA for the CDR3 is TGTGCCAGCAGCTACCTGGACAGGGGGTACGCAGATACGCAGTATTTT. As protein: CASSYLDRGYADTQYF. J is TRBJ2-3 and V is TRBV5-8; 10 bases fit TRBD1. The CDR3 totals 16 residues. Germline loops: CDR1 SGHTS, CDR2 YDEGEE. J lost 4 bases, V lost 3 bases, and 8 bases had no gene match.

This clonotype appeared many times. This chain connects TRBV6-5 to TRBJ2-7; 8 nucleotides agree with TRBD2. V trimming: 0 bases; J trimming: 4 bases; junction bases outside the gene matches: 5. Germline CDR1 MNHEY, CDR2 SVGAGI. The CDR3 consists of 15 residues. As DNA, the CDR3 is TGTGCCAGCAGTTACTCTGCGGGAGGTCAGTACGAGCAGTACTTC. This gives the protein CASSYSAGGQYEQYF.

This clonotype was detected ten times or more. The V call is TRBV29-1, the J call TRBJ2-5, with a weak D call TRBD2 (6 bases). The CDR3 has 16 amino acids. Per germline, CDR1 SQVTM and CDR2 ANQGSEA. The ends were cut back, 4 bases at V and 2 bases at J, with 20 bases in the middle. The CDR3 sequence: CSVVGAIHGLQETQYF. CDR3 coding DNA: TGCAGCGTTGTAGGGGCCATTCACGGACTACAAGAGACCCAGTACTTC.

On this clonotype: This may be a read error, as it is one base from a much larger clone. The CDR3 end shows no conserved phenylalanine or tryptophan, and so a read error is likely. The rearrangement uses TRBV12-3 or TRBV12-4 and TRBJ1-2; D remains unclear. The CDR3 has 10 amino acids. V was pared by 4 bases and J by 8 bases, with 5 bases between. The CDR3 here is CASSCKGYTI. Here the CDR3 DNA reads TGTGCCAGCAGTTGCAAGGGCTACACCATC.

This clonotype was observed many times. The rearrangement links TRBV7-6 to TRBJ1-6; D is unclear. The CDR3 extends over 15 amino acids. V lost 1 base and J lost 2, with 6 bases in between. Germline CDR1 reads SGHVS; CDR2 reads FNYEAQ. The CDR3 nucleotides read TGTGCCAGCAGCTTAGGGCAGGCCTATAATTCACCCCTCCACTTT. This gives the protein CASSLGQAYNSPLHF.

The table lists this clonotype with many counts. The CDR3 DNA is TGTGCCAGCAGCTTAGGCCGGGGGGGGTACCAGCCCCAGCATTTT. Translated, it gives CASSLGRGGYQPQHF. J is TRBJ1-5 and V is TRBV13; weak D call: TRBD1 (5 bases). Trimming removed 0 bases at V and 7 bases at J, with 13 bases between. Germline CDR1 PRHDT, CDR2 FYEKMQ (reference sequence). The CDR3 is made up of 15 amino acids.

This clonotype has ten or more counts. The chain links TRBV28 to TRBJ2-5; D could derive from TRBD1 or TRBD2 (5 bases each). The CDR3 extends over 15 amino acids. V was shortened by 2 bases and J by 5 bases, with 15 bases between the two germline ends. Germline V gene data show CDR1 as MDHEN and CDR2 as SYDVKM. This CDR3 is CASSLVAVGEETQYF. The CDR3 bases are TGTGCCAGCAGTTTAGTCGCGGTGGGGGAGGAGACCCAGTACTTC.